The 20 T cell receptor beta chains below all came from one sample that was sequenced in a study of blood T cells in healthy people across ages. Next came a second PCR, run for roughly 7 to 12 cycles, which used a sample-barcoded 5' primer along with a J-beta primer mix. TCRdb called the 5' RACE reads again in MiXCR, with one record for every CDR3 protein. This table holds approximately 820,000 distinct CDR3 sequences, more than 40% found once. Sequencing was performed on blood. The receptors shown here come from a man aged 55 to 70 in good health.

There are a few counts of this clonotype. V is TRBV20-1 and J is TRBJ1-2, with D unclear. With 3 bases removed from V and 5 bases from J, the gap between germline ends came to 13 bases. Germline V CDR1 and CDR2: DFQATT, SNEGSKA (reference sequence). This CDR3 is 13 amino acids long. DNA of the CDR3: TGCAGTGCTAGTGGGCGGGGTGGGTATGGCTACACCTTC. It is translated as CSASGRGGYGYTF.

J is TRBJ2-7 and V is TRBV6-2 or TRBV6-3; 7 positions match TRBD1. The V and J ends lost 6 bases and 4 bases, in that order; junction bases with no gene match: 9. Germline-derived CDR1 and CDR2 are MNHEY and SVGEGT. The CDR3 runs to 14 residues. DNA of the CDR3: TGTGCCAGCAGAGCCCCGGGACAGCTATACGAGCAGTACTTC. Amino acids: CASRAPGQLYEQYF.

The rearrangement links TRBV4-1 to TRBJ1-1; D unresolved. The V and J ends lost 4 bases and 2 bases respectively, with 8 bases between them. From germline, CDR1 is MGHRA and CDR2 YSYEKL. The CDR3 runs 13 residues. This chain's CDR3 is CASSRGPNTEAFF. In DNA form, the CDR3 reads TGCGCCAGCAGCCGAGGACCAAACACTGAAGCTTTCTTT.

The chain combines TRBV11-2 with TRBJ2-3, with 11 positions matching TRBD2. The CDR3 loop spans 15 amino acids. Germline loops: CDR1 SGHAT, CDR2 FQNNGV. Germline trimming cut 5 bases from V and 12 bases from J; bases unmatched to any gene: 13. CDR3: CASSLGAVTSGEQYF. As DNA, the CDR3 is TGTGCCAGCAGCCTCGGGGCGGTGACTAGCGGGGAACAGTATTTT.

The chain uses TRBV4-1 and TRBJ2-3; TRBD2 might be the D (6 bases). Trimming stripped 1 base from V and 1 base from J, with 12 bases between. This CDR3 spans 16 amino acids. The V gene's germline CDR1 is MGHRA and CDR2 YSYEKL. The CDR3 protein is CASSQAQRARTDTQYF. CDR3 sequence (DNA): TGCGCCAGCAGCCAAGCCCAGCGGGCGCGCACAGATACGCAGTATTTT.

The chain joins TRBV7-8 to TRBJ1-5; D not resolved. V was trimmed by 5 bases and J by 3 bases, leaving 17 bases between them. CDR3 size: 16 residues. Germline V lookup: CDR1 SGHVS, CDR2 FQNEAQ. CDR3 bases: TGTGCCAGCAGCACATCGGATGCAGGAAACAATCAGCCCCAGCATTTT. Protein product: CASSTSDAGNNQPQHF. Supplemented by reference TRBV7-8 and TRBJ1-5, the full variable domain reads GAGVSQSPRYKVAKRGQDVALRCDPISGHVSLFWYQQALGQGPEFLTYFQNEAQLDKSGLPSDRFFAERPEGSVSTLKIQRTQQEDSAVYLCASSTSDAGNNQPQHFGDGTRLSIL.

This clonotype was counted between two and nine times. This chain links TRBV7-9 with TRBJ2-1, with D possibly TRBD2 on 5 matching bases. The CDR3 runs 12 residues. CDR1 and CDR2 (germline): SEHNR, FQNEAQ (reference sequence). Trimming removed 3 bases from V and 12 bases from J, with 12 bases in between. This chain's CDR3 is CASSFPGRGQFF. DNA for the CDR3: TGTGCCAGCAGCTTTCCCGGCCGGGGGCAGTTCTTC.

The chain joins TRBV20-1 to TRBJ2-1; 7 positions agree with TRBD1. The J call may be wrong; the DNA end is better matched by TRBJ2-7. Looked up from germline, CDR1 is DFQATT and CDR2 is SNEGSKA (reference sequence). The CDR3 is 17 residues long. The DNA for the CDR3 is TGCAGTGCTAGAAAATGGGACAGTGACAGCTCCTACAATGAGCAGTACTTC. This gives the protein CSARKWDSDSSYNEQYF.

V and J are TRBV3-1 and TRBJ1-6; possibly TRBD1 for D (6 bases). The ends were cut back, 3 bases at V and 4 bases at J, with 16 bases in the middle. This CDR3 is built from 17 residues. Germline CDR1 reads LGHDT; CDR2 reads YNNKEL (reference sequence). As DNA, the CDR3 is TGTGCCAGCAGCCAGGCGGGACAAATGGCGTATAATTCACCCCTCCACTTT. Protein: CASSQAGQMAYNSPLHF.

V usage is TRBV7-9 and J usage is TRBJ2-4; D might be TRBD1 (6 bases). In germline, CDR1 is SEHNR, CDR2 FQNEAQ (reference sequence). This CDR3 region has 15 residues. Trimming shortened V by 6 bases and J by 13 bases, and 25 bases separated the two germline ends. The CDR3 DNA reads TGTGCCAGCAGACCCACAACAGGGTACAATTACGTGCAGTACTTC. Translation: CASRPTTGYNYVQYF.

J is TRBJ2-5 and V is TRBV12-3 or TRBV12-4; unclear D gene. The DNA end is a closer match to TRBJ2-7, so the J assignment may be wrong. CDR3 length equals 15 residues. The CDR3 region has the DNA TGTGCCAGCAGTCTCCCGTCTGGGCAAAAGGGCGAGCAGTACTTC. As protein: CASSLPSGQKGEQYF.

V is TRBV18 and J is TRBJ2-2; D is ambiguous. The germline V gene encodes CDR1 KGHSH and CDR2 LQKENI. V was clipped by 4 bases and J by 1 base, with 13 bases between them. CDR3 length equals 16 residues. The CDR3 sequence is CASSLQATWNTGELFF. The CDR3 nucleotides are TGTGCCAGCTCACTCCAGGCAACTTGGAACACCGGGGAGCTGTTTTTT.

This clonotype was counted a few times. V gene TRBV5-1 combines with J gene TRBJ2-1, with D possibly being TRBD2 (5 bases). Trimming cost V 0 bases and J 5 bases, with 12 bases left between them. This CDR3 comprises 15 residues. Germline V gene lookup returns CDR1 SGHRS and CDR2 YFSETQ. The CDR3 reads CASSLGPTGNNEQFF. CDR3 sequence (DNA): TGCGCCAGCAGCTTGGGGCCGACGGGGAACAATGAGCAGTTCTTC.

The rearrangement links TRBV20-1 to TRBJ1-2; D perhaps matches TRBD1 (5 bases). The CDR3 has 12 residues. The V end was cut by 5 bases, the J end by 2 bases, with 9 bases between. Per germline, CDR1 DFQATT and CDR2 SNEGSKA (reference sequence). The CDR3 region is CSAGAANYGYTF. DNA for the CDR3: TGCAGTGCTGGGGCCGCAAACTATGGCTACACCTTC.

The V gene is TRBV4-1, the J gene TRBJ2-3; D is undetermined. Per the germline V gene, CDR1 is MGHRA and CDR2 is YSYEKL. The length of the CDR3 is 13 residues. The V gene lost 4 bases and the J gene lost 6 bases, with 11 bases spanning the gap. This CDR3 is CASSRPNHDTQYF. CDR3 sequence (DNA): TGCGCCAGCAGCCGGCCTAATCACGATACGCAGTATTTT.

This clonotype has only a few counts. V and J are TRBV6-5 and TRBJ2-1; possibly TRBD1 for D (8 bases). With 7 bases removed from V and 7 bases from J, the gap between germline ends came to 17 bases. From germline, CDR1 is MNHEY and CDR2 SVGAGI. The CDR3 runs 14 residues. CDR3 amino acids: CASKVDRGGNEQFF. The CDR3, as DNA: TGTGCCAGCAAGGTTGACAGGGGAGGGAATGAGCAGTTCTTC.

J is TRBJ1-6 and V is TRBV12-5, with 9 bases matching TRBD1. CDR3 length: 16 amino acids. V gave up 0 bases and J gave up 10 bases; unmatched junction bases: 7. Germline-derived CDR1 and CDR2 are LGHNT and FRNRAP. The CDR3 bases are TGTGCTAGTGGTTTGGTAGTGGGACAGGGAGTGTCACCCCTCCACTTT. Protein: CASGLVVGQGVSPLHF.

This sequence joins TRBV1 and TRBJ2-2; the table's D call, TRBD1, was not checked against the DNA. TRBV1 is labeled a pseudogene. The CDR3 has 14 amino acids. CDR3 sequence: CTSSQRGGCGELFF. CDR3 DNA sequence: TGCACCAGCAGCCAAAGAGGGGGATGCGGGGAGCTGTTTTTT.

The chain is built from TRBV20-1 and TRBJ2-2, with a possible D match to TRBD2 (5 bases). Germline CDR1 reads DFQATT; CDR2 reads SNEGSKA (reference sequence). This CDR3 is built from 12 residues. Trimming left V 3 bases short and J 13 bases short, with 15 bases between. This CDR3 reads CSASPGTIGLFF. CDR3 nucleotides: TGCAGTGCTAGTCCGGGAACGATTGGGCTGTTTTTT.

A few counts support this clonotype. J is TRBJ2-4 and V is TRBV27; 7 positions agree with TRBD1. Germline V CDR1 and CDR2: MNHEY, SMNVEV (reference sequence). The CDR3 loop spans 16 amino acids. V trimming: 5 bases; J trimming: 7 bases; junction bases outside the gene matches: 14. For the CDR3, the DNA is TGTGCCAGCAGTCTAAAGAATCCGGGACAGTGGAACATTCAGTACTTC. It encodes CASSLKNPGQWNIQYF.